This T cell receptor beta chain was recovered during a study of blood T cell repertoires in COVID-19. Study as a whole: T cells, B-cell-depleted T cells, or PBMCs supplied cDNA or gDNA.

Those who participated ranged in age from roughly 18 to 95 years and resided in roughly 26 US areas. Cohort allocation depended upon clinical history that participants reported. CDR1 and CDR2 from the germline V gene are MNHEY and SMNVEV (reference sequence). V was pared by 5 bases and J by 5 bases, with 19 bases between. This CDR3 spans 16 amino acids. Under the authors' procedure: It was from reference gene primer amplification that nucleated cell counts were estimated. The method was immunoSEQ multiplex PCR; TCRdb's version includes in-frame clones alone and lacks a portion of them. V, J and clone size reflect that table, while D and trimming were determined from the DNA. The data contain roughly 370,000 clones, around nine tenths of them singletons.

The chain links TRBV27 to TRBJ1-5; a weak D match, TRBD1 (5 bases). The sequenced sample was PBMCs or T cells enriched from blood (not recorded which). This receptor was identified in a woman aged 45-65 years who had recovered from COVID-19. CDR3 in DNA: TGTGCCAGCAGTAAAAGGGATACAGGAAAACATCAGCCCCAGCATTTT. This encodes CASSKRDTGKHQPQHF.